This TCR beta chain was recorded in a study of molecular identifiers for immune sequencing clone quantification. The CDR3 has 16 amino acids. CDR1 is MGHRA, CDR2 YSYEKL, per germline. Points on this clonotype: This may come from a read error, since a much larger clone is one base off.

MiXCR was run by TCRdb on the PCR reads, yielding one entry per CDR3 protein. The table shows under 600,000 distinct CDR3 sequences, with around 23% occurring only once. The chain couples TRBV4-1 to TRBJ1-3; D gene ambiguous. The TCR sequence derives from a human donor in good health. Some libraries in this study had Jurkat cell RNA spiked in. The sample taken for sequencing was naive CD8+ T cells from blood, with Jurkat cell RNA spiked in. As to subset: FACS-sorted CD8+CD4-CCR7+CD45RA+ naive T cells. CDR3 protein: CASSQAARVSGNIIYF. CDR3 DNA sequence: TGCGCCAGCAGCCAAGCGGCTCGAGTCTCTGGAAACATCATATATTTT.